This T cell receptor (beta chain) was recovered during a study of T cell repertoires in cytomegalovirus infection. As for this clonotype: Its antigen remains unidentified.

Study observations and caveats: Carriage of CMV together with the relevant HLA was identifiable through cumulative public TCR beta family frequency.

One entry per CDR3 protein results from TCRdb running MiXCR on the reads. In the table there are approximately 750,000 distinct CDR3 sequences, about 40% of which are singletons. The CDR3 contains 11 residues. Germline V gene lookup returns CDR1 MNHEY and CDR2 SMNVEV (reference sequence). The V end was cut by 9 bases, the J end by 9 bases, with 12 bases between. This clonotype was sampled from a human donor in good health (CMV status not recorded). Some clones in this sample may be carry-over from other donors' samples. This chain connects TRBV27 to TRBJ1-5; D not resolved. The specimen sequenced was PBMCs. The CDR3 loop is CARKSGGPQHF. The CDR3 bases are TGTGCCAGAAAGTCCGGCGGGCCCCAGCATTTT.